The rows below give T cell receptor beta chains drawn from one sample of a study of blood T cell repertoires in COVID-19. Method: immunoSEQ multiplex PCR; TCRdb's copy keeps in-frame clones and lacks some. The sample lists some 76,000 clones; about 82% were seen once. What was sequenced was peripheral blood. The origin of the receptors is a woman in her sixties with acute or convalescent COVID-19. CDR3s include the opening cysteine and the closing phenylalanine or tryptophan. Fields, in order: V gene, CDR3 protein.

>TRBV7-8
CASSLARRLNNYGYTF
>TRBV3-1/TRBV3-2
CASSQVSRTGANVLTF
>TRBV6-5
CASRQSFSSYNEQFF
>TRBV5-1
CASSLTRDSNSYEQYF
>TRBV10-2
CASSESVGVAEAFF
>TRBV28
CASTPSLAGGRDTQYF
>TRBV18
CASLTGTGGESGYTF
>TRBV18
CASSPLQDRGLGYTF
>TRBV7-2
CASSPGQAANYGYTF
>TRBV7-8
CASSLEQGYGYTF
>TRBV27
CASSLGGSSSYEQYF
>TRBV5-1
CASSLSPDYGYTF
>TRBV5-1
CASSLAGTDTQYF
>TRBV11-3
CASSLGGLTDTQYF
>TRBV6-1
CASSEAGGGGEPQHF
>TRBV30
CAWRRGSSYNSPLHF
>TRBV15
CATSRDHIDTQYF
>TRBV6-4
CASSPGTTTSGANVLTF
>TRBV7-2
CASSSWAGGVGTYF
>TRBV19
CASSIEGQGVDSEAFF
>TRBV5-1
CASSLVSTGPKTQYF
>TRBV9
CASSVAPSTDTQYF
>TRBV12-3/TRBV12-4
CASSFLANYGYTF
>TRBV11-2
CASSGFGGSVAYNSPLHF
>TRBV7-2
CASSSDRGKTDTQYF
>TRBV6-2/TRBV6-3
CASSYSGTALEQYF
>TRBV14
CASTRTGDNNEQFF
>TRBV5-1
CASSRAVGQGREAFF
>TRBV27
CASSDGQANTEAFF
>TRBV30
CAWSVRQDPPGNTIYF
>TRBV20-1
CSASDGTANSPLHF
>TRBV2
CVFEDRVGDEQFF
>TRBV5-8
CASSLVIWAGNTGELFF
>TRBV6-5
CASSYSAANEKLFF
>TRBV23-1
CASSRTDRNTEAFF
>TRBV5-1
CASSFTNPHQETQYF
>TRBV11-3
CASSLSQGPSYEQYF
>TRBV6-5
CASQRREVTEAFF
>TRBV6-2/TRBV6-3
CASSYHRGQGQPQHF
>TRBV7-2
CASSPSRGGGLRGNEQFF
>TRBV19
CASSISDGSSYNEQFF
>TRBV6-6
CASTQQGIDGYTF
>TRBV18
CASSPYPGATTDTQYF
>TRBV6-2/TRBV6-3
CASSYSTGQPQHF
>TRBV11-3
CASSLGSGAGGTDTQYF
>TRBV30
CAWSAGGTHTGELFF
>TRBV10-1
CASSEGQATNEKLFF
>TRBV9
CASSVDGSGAFGNTIYF
>TRBV6-5
CASSYTGQGPDTQYF
>TRBV7-2
CASSFRTGDYGYTF
>TRBV7-2
CASSSPPGTSVYNEQFF